The entry below describes one T cell receptor (beta chain). Its antigen is as yet unknown. Naivety among CD8 cells was defined by CD45RO negativity and positive CCR7 selection, thereby excluding terminally differentiated effector memory CD45RA+ cells. The V and J ends lost 6 bases and 5 bases, in that order; junction bases with no gene match: 6. CDR1 WSHSY and CDR2 SAAADI come from the germline V gene. The CDR3 totals 14 residues. This sample is part of a study of shared clonotypes between healthy human individuals. Deep-level assay runs were performed. Produced via immunoSEQ multiplex PCR; TCRdb's table is partial and in-frame only. The repertoire holds some 2 million clones, with over 85% as singletons. Whole-study results and caveats: The rarefaction results pointed to incomplete sorted-subset sequencing despite large depth.

This clonotype originated in a man between 18 and 35 years old in good health. The chain couples TRBV10-2 to TRBJ2-1; 8 bases fit TRBD2. The sample consisted of naive CD8+ T cells sorted from blood. The CDR3: CASSQLADNNEQFF. The DNA of the CDR3 is TGCGCCAGCAGCCAACTAGCGGATAACAATGAGCAGTTCTTC.